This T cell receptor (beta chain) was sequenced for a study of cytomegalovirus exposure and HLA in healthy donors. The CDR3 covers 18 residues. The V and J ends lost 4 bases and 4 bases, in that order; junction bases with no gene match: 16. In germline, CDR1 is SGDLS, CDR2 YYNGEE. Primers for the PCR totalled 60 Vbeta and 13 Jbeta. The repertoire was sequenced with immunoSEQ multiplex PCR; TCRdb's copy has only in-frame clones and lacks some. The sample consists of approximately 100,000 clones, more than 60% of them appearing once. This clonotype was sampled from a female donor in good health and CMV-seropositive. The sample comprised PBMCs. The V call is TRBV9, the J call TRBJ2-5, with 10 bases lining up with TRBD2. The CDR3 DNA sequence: TGTGCCAGCAGCACCGGCCCCCCTAGCGGGGGATTGGGAGAGACCCAGTACTTC. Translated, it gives CASSTGPPSGGLGETQYF.